This TCR beta chain was captured in a study of molecular identifiers for immune sequencing clone quantification. Findings of the study overall: Among under 1.1 million naive cells, spiked Jurkat TCR RNA from a single cell was reportedly detectable.

Both previously described methods and listed TCR primers were employed to make bulk TCR libraries. TCRdb processed the PCR reads anew with MiXCR; each CDR3 protein has one entry. Found here are some 9,800 distinct CDR3 sequences, 15% to 20% of them singletons; the top ten hold 1.5% to 2%. In germline, CDR1 is SGHAT, CDR2 FQNNGV. V was clipped by 5 bases and J by 7 bases, with 12 bases between them. The CDR3 is made up of 13 amino acids. It was from about 21,000 to 970,000 sorted cells, with 10%, 30% or 50% RNA, that naive CD8 libraries came. A CD8+CD4-CCR7+CD45RA+ phenotype served as the sorting definition for naive CD8 T cells. As to this clonotype: Its antigen remains unknown.

Sequenced input: naive CD8+ T cells from blood, with Jurkat cell RNA spiked in. Noted subset: FACS-sorted CD8+CD4-CCR7+CD45RA+ naive T cells. This sequence was found in a human donor in good health. Some libraries in this study had Jurkat cell RNA spiked in. This chain links TRBV11-2 with TRBJ2-1, with D possibly TRBD2 on 5 matching bases. The CDR3: CASSTPSKNEQFF. The CDR3 DNA is TGTGCCAGCAGCACCCCTAGCAAGAATGAGCAGTTCTTC.